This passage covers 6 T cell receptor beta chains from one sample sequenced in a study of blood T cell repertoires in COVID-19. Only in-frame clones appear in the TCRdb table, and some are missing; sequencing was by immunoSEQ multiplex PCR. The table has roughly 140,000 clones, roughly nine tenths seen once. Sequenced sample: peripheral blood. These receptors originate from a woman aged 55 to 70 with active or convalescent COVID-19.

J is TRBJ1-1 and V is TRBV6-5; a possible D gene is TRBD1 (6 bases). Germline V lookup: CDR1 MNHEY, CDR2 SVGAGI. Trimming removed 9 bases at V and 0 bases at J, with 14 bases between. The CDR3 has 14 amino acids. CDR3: CASRTAVMNTEAFF. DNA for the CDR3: TGTGCCAGTCGGACAGCGGTTATGAACACTGAAGCTTTCTTT.

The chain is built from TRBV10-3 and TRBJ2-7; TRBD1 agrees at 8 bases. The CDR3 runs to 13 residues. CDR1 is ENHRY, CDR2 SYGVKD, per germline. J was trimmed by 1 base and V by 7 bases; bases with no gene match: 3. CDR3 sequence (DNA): TGTGCCATCAAAGGACAGGGATCCTACGAGCAGTACTTC. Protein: CAIKGQGSYEQYF.

DNA of the CDR3: TGTGCCAGCAAGGAAGCGGGGTCAAAGACCCAGTACTTC. This sequence encodes CASKEAGSKTQYF. The V call is TRBV25-1, the J call TRBJ2-5; 7 bases are shared with TRBD2. CDR1 and CDR2 from the germline V gene are MGHDK and SYGVNS. V dropped 7 bases and J dropped 6; count of bases not matched to a gene: 8. This CDR3 comprises 13 residues.

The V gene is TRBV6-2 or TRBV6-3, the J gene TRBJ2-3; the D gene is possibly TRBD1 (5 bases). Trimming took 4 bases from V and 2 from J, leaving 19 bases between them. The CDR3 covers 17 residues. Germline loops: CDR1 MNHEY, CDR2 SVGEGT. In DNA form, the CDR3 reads TGTGCCAGCAGTTCAACCGGGTCCAGGGCAATCACAGATACGCAGTATTTT. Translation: CASSSTGSRAITDTQYF.

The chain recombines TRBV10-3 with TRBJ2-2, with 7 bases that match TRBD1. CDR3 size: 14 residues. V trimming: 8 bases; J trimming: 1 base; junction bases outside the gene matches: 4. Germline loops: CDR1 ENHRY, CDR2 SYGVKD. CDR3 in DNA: TGTGCCATCTCTAGGACAGGGAACACCGGGGAGCTGTTTTTT. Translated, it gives CAISRTGNTGELFF.

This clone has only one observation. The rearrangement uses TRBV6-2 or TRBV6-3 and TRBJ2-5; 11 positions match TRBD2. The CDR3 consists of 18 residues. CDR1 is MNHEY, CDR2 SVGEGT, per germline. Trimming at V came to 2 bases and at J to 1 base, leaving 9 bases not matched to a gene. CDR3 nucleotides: TGTGCCAGCAGTTACGAGCGGAGACTAGCGGGGACCCAAGAGACCCAGTACTTC. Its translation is CASSYERRLAGTQETQYF.